The entry that follows covers one TCR beta chain sequence. The antigen remains undetermined. This record comes from a study of vaccination and CD4 T cells after COVID-19. Whole-study context: Vaccination of participants consisted of two doses of either BNT162b2 or mRNA-1273 vaccine.

The CDR3 totals 14 residues. V was pared by 0 bases and J by 8 bases, with 12 bases between. The germline CDR1 and CDR2 sequences are SGDLS and YYNGEE. An Oncomine TCR Beta short-read assay was used to sequence the DNA from cultured CD4+ T cells. TCRdb passed the PCR reads through MiXCR, listing each CDR3 protein once. The data contain more than 7,500 distinct CDR3 sequences, over 45% of them seen just once; the ten biggest clones take up under 20%. Treatment noted: approximately 11-day PBMC culture with coronavirus spike peptide pools or control peptides (ViraFEST assay). The rearrangement joins TRBV9 to TRBJ2-1; D gene ambiguous. The receptor was isolated from a human donor who had recovered from COVID-19. Sequencing used CD4+ T cells from blood, cultured in vitro. The CDR3 DNA sequence: TGTGCCAGCAGCGTAGGACCTTTGGGCGATGAGCAGTTCTTC. Translated, it gives CASSVGPLGDEQFF.